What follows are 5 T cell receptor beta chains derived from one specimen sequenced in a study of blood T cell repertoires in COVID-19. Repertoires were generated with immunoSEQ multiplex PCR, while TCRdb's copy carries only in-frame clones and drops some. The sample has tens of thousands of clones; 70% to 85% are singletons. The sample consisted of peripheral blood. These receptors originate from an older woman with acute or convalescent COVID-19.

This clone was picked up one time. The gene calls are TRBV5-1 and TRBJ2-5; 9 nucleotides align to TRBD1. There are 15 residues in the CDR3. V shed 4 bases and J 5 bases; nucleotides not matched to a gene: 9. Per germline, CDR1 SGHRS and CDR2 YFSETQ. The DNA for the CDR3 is TGCGCCAGCAGCAAAGAGGGGACAGGGAGGGAGACCCAGTACTTC. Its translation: CASSKEGTGRETQYF.

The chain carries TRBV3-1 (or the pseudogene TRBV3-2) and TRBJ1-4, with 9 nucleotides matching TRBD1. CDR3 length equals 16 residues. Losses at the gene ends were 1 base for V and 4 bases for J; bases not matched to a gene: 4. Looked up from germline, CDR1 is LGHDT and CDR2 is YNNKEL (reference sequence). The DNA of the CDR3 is TGTGCCAGCAGCCAAGCCGGGACAGGGATTAATGAAAAACTGTTTTTT. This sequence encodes CASSQAGTGINEKLFF.

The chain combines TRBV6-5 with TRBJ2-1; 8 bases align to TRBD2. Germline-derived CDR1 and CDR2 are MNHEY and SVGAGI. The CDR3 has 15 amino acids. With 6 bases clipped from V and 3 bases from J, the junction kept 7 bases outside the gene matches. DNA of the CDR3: TGTGCCAGCAGAGGGGACGGGAGGGACTACAATGAGCAGTTCTTC. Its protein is CASRGDGRDYNEQFF.

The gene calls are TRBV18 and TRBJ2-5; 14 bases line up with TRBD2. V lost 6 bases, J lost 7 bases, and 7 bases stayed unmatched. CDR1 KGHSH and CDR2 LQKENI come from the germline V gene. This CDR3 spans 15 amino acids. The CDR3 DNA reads TGTGCCAGCTCGACGGGACTAGCGGGAGATGGGACCCAGTACTTC. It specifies CASSTGLAGDGTQYF.

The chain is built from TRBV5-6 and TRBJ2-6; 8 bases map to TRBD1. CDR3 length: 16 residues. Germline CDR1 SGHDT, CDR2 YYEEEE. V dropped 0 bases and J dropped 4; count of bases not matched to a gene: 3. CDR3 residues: CASSLARGRGANVLTF. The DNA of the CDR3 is TGTGCCAGCAGCTTGGCCAGGGGGCGCGGGGCCAACGTCCTGACTTTC.